What follows describes a single T cell receptor beta chain. The sample is drawn from a study of blood T cell repertoires in COVID-19. Overall study context: Some COVID-19 samples were acute and others convalescent; all came from the United States, Italy and Spain. Sources were T cells, B-cell-depleted T cells, or PBMCs; the material itself was cDNA or gDNA.

Per the authors' pipeline: By means of reference gene primer amplification, nucleated cell counts were estimated. Clones were sequenced by immunoSEQ multiplex PCR, and TCRdb holds only the in-frame ones, with some missing. Clone size and the V and J calls come from that table; the DNA yielded D and trimming. Counted here are about 110,000 clones, around 64% occurring once; the ten biggest clones make up about 1.8%. J gave up 3 bases and V 3 bases, and 5 bases lay outside the gene matches. Per germline, CDR1 SGHTA and CDR2 FQGNSA. The length of the CDR3 is 14 residues. The chain recombines TRBV7-2 with TRBJ2-7, with 7 nucleotides matching TRBD1. The clonotype originates from a woman between 40 and 55 years old with acute or convalescent COVID-19. The sample consisted of peripheral blood. The CDR3 nucleotides read TGTGCCAGCAGCTTTACCGGGGACAGCTACGAGCAGTACTTC. Residues: CASSFTGDSYEQYF.